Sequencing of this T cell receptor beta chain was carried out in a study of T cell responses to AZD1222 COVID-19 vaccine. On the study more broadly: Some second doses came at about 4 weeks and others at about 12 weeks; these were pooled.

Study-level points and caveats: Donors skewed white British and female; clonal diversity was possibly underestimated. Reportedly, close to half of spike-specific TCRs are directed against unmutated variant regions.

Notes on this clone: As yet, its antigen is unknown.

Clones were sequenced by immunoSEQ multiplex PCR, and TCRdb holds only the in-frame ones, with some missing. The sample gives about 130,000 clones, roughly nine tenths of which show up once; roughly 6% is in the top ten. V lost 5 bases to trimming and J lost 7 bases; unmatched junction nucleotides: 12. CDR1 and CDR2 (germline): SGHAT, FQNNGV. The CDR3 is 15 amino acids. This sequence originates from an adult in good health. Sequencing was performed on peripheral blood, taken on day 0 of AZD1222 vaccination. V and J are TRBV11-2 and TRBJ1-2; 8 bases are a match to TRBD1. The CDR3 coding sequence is TGTGCCAGCAGCAGAGACGAGCAGGGGGCCGTTGGCTACACCTTC. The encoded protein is CASSRDEQGAVGYTF. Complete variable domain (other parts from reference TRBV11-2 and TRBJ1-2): EAGVAQSPRYKIIEKRQSVAFWCNPISGHATLYWYQQILGQGPKLLIQFQNNGVVDDSQLPKDRFSAERLKGVDSTLKIQPAKLEDSAVYLCASSRDEQGAVGYTFGSGTRLTVV.